This T cell receptor (beta chain) appears in the sequencing data of a study of blood T cell repertoires in COVID-19. Using immunoSEQ multiplex PCR, the repertoire was profiled, and TCRdb retains in-frame clones only, with some absent. This table has around 260,000 clones, nearly 90% appearing once. Germline V CDR1 and CDR2: MNHEY, SVGAGI. Trimming cost V 7 bases and J 5 bases, with 17 bases left between them. The CDR3 extends over 14 amino acids. Sequenced input: peripheral blood. This TCR was recovered from a human donor in a cohort sampled during active COVID-19. The chain is built from TRBV6-5 and TRBJ1-2, with TRBD1 as a possible D gene (5 bases). CDR3 DNA sequence: TGTGCCAGCACCTGGGGGGAAGGGTTATATGGCTACACCTTC. Protein product: CASTWGEGLYGYTF.